One and the same sample provided the 31 T cell receptor beta chains below, sequenced in a study of blood T cell repertoires in COVID-19. Sequenced by immunoSEQ multiplex PCR; TCRdb stores in-frame clones only, minus some. The data show about 430,000 clones, around 90% seen once. The sample consisted of peripheral blood. These receptors were obtained from a man between 18 and 29 years old with COVID-19, enrolled during active disease.

The chain recombines TRBV5-1 with TRBJ1-1; TRBD1 matches 8 bases. The CDR3 loop spans 15 amino acids. V dropped 4 bases and J dropped 5; count of bases not matched to a gene: 10. CDR1 is SGHRS, CDR2 YFSETQ, per germline. The CDR3 coding sequence is TGCGCCAGCAGCGCCAGCAGGGGGCAGGTAACTGAAGCTTTCTTT. Residues: CASSASRGQVTEAFF.

The J gene is TRBJ1-5, the V gene TRBV28; TRBD1 matches 8 bases. J lost 4 bases, V lost 7 bases, and 12 bases had no gene match. The CDR3 spans 16 residues. The germline V gene has CDR1 MDHEN and CDR2 SYDVKM. The CDR3 loop reads CASISGQVLGNQPQHF. In DNA, the CDR3 is TGTGCCAGCATTTCGGGACAGGTCTTGGGGAATCAGCCCCAGCATTTT.

The genes are TRBV5-4 and TRBJ1-1; 9 bases align to TRBD1. The germline gives CDR1 SGHNT, CDR2 YYREEE (reference sequence). J lost 6 bases, V lost 4 bases, and 7 bases had no gene match. The CDR3 spans 14 residues. CDR3 amino acids: CASSPDRGYAEAFF. In nucleotides, the CDR3 is TGTGCCAGCAGCCCGGACAGGGGTTACGCTGAAGCTTTCTTT.

This chain connects TRBV5-6 to TRBJ2-5; 7 nucleotides line up with TRBD1. The ends lost 1 base at V and 4 bases at J; junction bases unmatched: 7. The CDR3 runs 15 residues. Germline CDR1 SGHDT, CDR2 YYEEEE. The CDR3 DNA is TGTGCCAGCAGCTTGTTTACAGGGGTCCCAGAGACCCAGTACTTC. Protein product: CASSLFTGVPETQYF.

With regard to this clone: Additional DNA sequences in this sample encode the identical CDR3. V usage is TRBV3-1 (or the pseudogene TRBV3-2) and J usage is TRBJ2-2; the D gene is possibly TRBD2 (6 bases). Trimming pared 4 bases from V and 4 bases from J, leaving 10 bases between. Per the germline V gene, CDR1 is LGHDT and CDR2 is YNNKEL (reference sequence). The CDR3 length is 14 residues. The CDR3 DNA reads as TGTGCCAGCAGCCGAACTAGCCGCACCGGGGAGCTGTTTTTT. The encoded protein is CASSRTSRTGELFF.

The V and J genes are TRBV24-1 and TRBJ2-1, with D possibly being TRBD2 (5 bases). The CDR3 spans 17 residues. The ends were cut back, 3 bases at V and 0 bases at J, with 14 bases in the middle. Germline loops: CDR1 KGHDR, CDR2 SFDVKD. CDR3 DNA sequence: TGTGCCACCAGTGATAGAAGCGGAAGTATCTCCTACAATGAGCAGTTCTTC. Its protein is CATSDRSGSISYNEQFF.

The J gene is TRBJ1-2, the V gene TRBV28, with TRBD1 identical over 7 bases. The CDR3 is 12 amino acids. CDR1 and CDR2 (germline): MDHEN, SYDVKM. Trimming at V came to 5 bases and at J to 8 bases, leaving 5 bases not matched to a gene. CDR3 sequence: CASSLQGEGYTF. In DNA form, the CDR3 reads TGTGCCAGCAGTCTGCAGGGGGAGGGCTACACCTTC.

The chain links TRBV13 to TRBJ2-5; 11 nucleotides align to TRBD2. The trim removed 5 bases at V and 2 bases at J, leaving 1 base unmatched. Germline V lookup: CDR1 PRHDT, CDR2 FYEKMQ (reference sequence). This CDR3 region has 14 residues. The CDR3, as DNA: TGTGCCAGCAGCGGGACTAGCGGTCAAGAGACCCAGTACTTC. Protein sequence: CASSGTSGQETQYF.

The chain links TRBV7-8 to TRBJ1-6, with 11 bases matching TRBD1. The CDR3 sequence is 16 residues long. CDR1 is SGHVS and CDR2 is FQNEAQ in the germline V gene. The ends lost 3 bases at V and 12 bases at J; junction bases unmatched: 10. The CDR3 loop is CASSFRTGGLAEPLHF. DNA of the CDR3: TGTGCCAGCAGCTTCAGGACAGGGGGCCTGGCCGAACCCCTCCACTTT.

The CDR3 nucleotides are TGTGCCAGCAGCTATATCGGATTGAGGGCAGAGACCCAGTACTTC. It translates to CASSYIGLRAETQYF. The V and J genes are TRBV5-6 and TRBJ2-5; maybe TRBD2 (5 bases). This CDR3 contains 15 residues. CDR1 is SGHDT and CDR2 is YYEEEE in the germline V gene. V was shortened by 3 bases and J by 4 bases, with 16 bases between the two germline ends.

This sequence joins TRBV7-2 and TRBJ2-1; 7 bases are shared with TRBD2. Germline trimming cut 1 base from V and 6 bases from J; bases unmatched to any gene: 6. The CDR3 loop spans 15 amino acids. CDR1 is SGHTA, CDR2 FQGNSA, per germline. The CDR3 protein is CASSLGGAGVNEQFF. Here the CDR3 DNA reads TGTGCCAGCAGCTTAGGGGGCGCGGGGGTCAATGAGCAGTTCTTC. The whole variable domain, filled in from reference TRBV7-2 and TRBJ2-1, reads GAGVSQSPSNKVTEKGKDVELRCDPISGHTALYWYRQSLGQGLEFLIYFQGNSAPDKSGLPSDRFSAERTGGSVSTLTIQRTQQEDSAVYLCASSLGGAGVNEQFFGPGTRLTVL.

In nucleotides, the CDR3 is TGTGCCAGCAGTGCAGAGAATTGGAGCTCCTACGAGCAGTACTTC. It specifies CASSAENWSSYEQYF. The V gene is TRBV2, the J gene TRBJ2-7, with D hard to call. Germline CDR1 and CDR2: SNHLY and FYNNEI. V shed 4 bases and J shed 0 bases, with 13 bases lying between them. The CDR3 spans 15 residues.

The rearrangement uses TRBV11-3 and TRBJ1-3; TRBD1 aligns across 7 bases. V lost 1 base to trimming and J lost 4 bases; unmatched junction nucleotides: 4. Germline CDR1 reads SGHNT; CDR2 reads YENEEA. CDR3 length: 15 residues. CDR3 loop: CASSLGQGTGNTIYF. The CDR3 DNA is TGTGCCAGCAGCTTAGGACAGGGTACCGGAAACACCATATATTTT.

This clone was detected a few times. This specimen includes other DNA sequences encoding the same CDR3. This chain links TRBV7-3 with TRBJ2-1, with a possible D match to TRBD2 (6 bases). Trimming left V 0 bases short and J 2 bases short, with 8 bases between. Germline loops: CDR1 SGHTA, CDR2 FQGTGA. The CDR3 is 15 amino acids. The chain's CDR3 is CASSLTSGPYNEQFF. Written as DNA, the CDR3 is TGTGCCAGCAGCTTAACTAGCGGACCCTACAATGAGCAGTTCTTC.

This chain's CDR3 is CASSPSLAGGDEQYF. The DNA for the CDR3 is TGTGCCAGCAGCCCCTCACTAGCGGGGGGTGACGAGCAGTACTTC. The chain combines TRBV25-1 with TRBJ2-7; 12 bases are a match to TRBD2. The V and J ends lost 6 bases and 5 bases, in that order; junction bases with no gene match: 8. This CDR3 region has 15 residues. Per germline, CDR1 MGHDK and CDR2 SYGVNS.

The sample holds one count of this clone. In the same sample, other DNA sequences code for this CDR3. V is TRBV5-1 and J is TRBJ1-3; D ambiguous. The V end was cut by 0 bases, the J end by 1 base, with 8 bases between. This CDR3 is 15 amino acids long. CDR1 is SGHRS and CDR2 is YFSETQ in the germline V gene. Here the CDR3 reads CASSLGSGSGNTIYF. The CDR3 DNA reads TGCGCCAGCAGCTTGGGTTCCGGGTCTGGAAACACCATATATTTT.

The chain has TRBV11-1 and TRBJ1-2; unclear D gene. Germline CDR1 SGHAT, CDR2 FQDESV (reference sequence). The V and J ends lost 0 bases and 8 bases respectively, with 16 bases between them. The CDR3 sequence is 15 residues long. The CDR3 sequence is CASSLAESRSGGYTF. In DNA form, the CDR3 reads TGTGCCAGCAGCTTAGCGGAGAGCCGGAGCGGCGGCTACACCTTC. Filled out from reference TRBV11-1 and TRBJ1-2, the complete variable domain reads EAEVAQSPRYKITEKSQAVAFWCDPISGHATLYWYRQILGQGPELLVQFQDESVVDDSQLPKDRFSAERLKGVDSTLKIQPAELGDSAMYLCASSLAESRSGGYTFGSGTRLTVV.

This chain uses TRBV7-6 with TRBJ1-6, with TRBD1 identical over 8 bases. The germline V gene encodes CDR1 SGHVS and CDR2 FNYEAQ. The junction had 4 bases not matched to a gene; V was cut back by 5 bases and J by 10 bases. This CDR3 comprises 13 residues. The CDR3 is CASSETGVSPLHF. CDR3 DNA: TGTGCCAGCAGCGAGACAGGGGTGTCACCCCTCCACTTT. Using reference TRBV7-6 and TRBJ1-6 for the parts outside the CDR3, the full variable domain is GAGVSQSPRYKVTKRGQDVALRCDPISGHVSLYWYRQALGQGPEFLTYFNYEAQQDKSGLPNDRFSAERPEGSISTLTIQRTEQRDSAMYRCASSETGVSPLHFGNGTRLTVT.

V usage is TRBV10-1 and J usage is TRBJ1-3, with D unclear. CDR3 length: 12 residues. Germline V CDR1 and CDR2: WNHNN, SYGVQD (reference sequence). Trimming removed 8 bases at V and 0 bases at J, with 5 bases between. The CDR3 reads CASSGSGNTIYF. The CDR3 region has the DNA TGCGCCAGCTCCGGCTCTGGAAACACCATATATTTT.

This chain joins TRBV29-1 and TRBJ2-4, with D possibly being TRBD1 (5 bases). V was shortened by 5 bases and J by 0 bases, with 17 bases between the two germline ends. The germline V gene has CDR1 SQVTM and CDR2 ANQGSEA. This CDR3 spans 16 amino acids. The CDR3 region is CSVKRTGFLAKNIQYF. CDR3 coding DNA: TGCAGCGTTAAAAGAACAGGTTTTTTAGCCAAAAACATTCAGTACTTC.

This chain uses TRBV6-4 with TRBJ1-1; D is ambiguous. The CDR3 extends over 11 amino acids. Germline V gene lookup returns CDR1 MRHNA and CDR2 SNTAGT. Trimming removed 2 bases from V and 10 bases from J, with 8 bases in between. CDR3 nucleotide sequence: TGTGCCAGCAGTGACAGAGGCAGAGCTTTCTTT. It is translated as CASSDRGRAFF.

This chain uses TRBV18 with TRBJ2-1; 7 bases are a match to TRBD1. The CDR3 runs to 16 residues. Germline V gene sequence: CDR1 KGHSH, CDR2 LQKENI. Trimming took 3 bases from V and 4 from J; bases not matched to a gene: 9. The CDR3 nucleotides are TGTGCCAGCTCACCCCTTCGACAGGGAGCGTACAATGAGCAGTTCTTC. This codes for CASSPLRQGAYNEQFF.

This chain connects TRBV5-1 to TRBJ1-1, with unresolved D. The CDR3 contains 12 residues. Germline V gene data show CDR1 as SGHRS and CDR2 as YFSETQ. V lost 2 bases, J lost 1 base, and 3 bases lay in between. CDR3: CASSFGNTEAFF. The DNA of the CDR3 is TGCGCCAGCAGCTTCGGGAACACTGAAGCTTTCTTT.

The chain joins TRBV2 to TRBJ2-7; weak D call: TRBD1 (6 bases). Trimming removed 8 bases from V and 3 bases from J, with 11 bases in between. The CDR3 contains 12 residues. Germline V gene sequence: CDR1 SNHLY, CDR2 FYNNEI. CDR3 in amino acids: CASGEQGYEQYF. CDR3 in DNA: TGTGCCAGCGGGGAACAGGGCTACGAGCAGTACTTC.

The V gene is TRBV5-8, the J gene TRBJ1-5, with a weak D call TRBD1 (5 bases). The germline CDR1 and CDR2 sequences are SGHTS and YDEGEE. This CDR3 contains 12 residues. V was pared by 0 bases and J by 11 bases, with 9 bases between. The CDR3 sequence: CASSLEGVSQHF. In DNA form, the CDR3 reads TGTGCCAGCAGCTTGGAAGGGGTATCCCAGCATTTT.

The CDR3 reads CASSKMTRLAKNIQYF. The CDR3, as DNA: TGTGCCAGCAGCAAGATGACGAGACTAGCCAAAAACATTCAGTACTTC. J is TRBJ2-4 and V is TRBV5-5; D remains unclear. The CDR3 consists of 16 residues. V was shortened by 4 bases and J by 0 bases, with 14 bases between the two germline ends. Germline V lookup: CDR1 SGHKS, CDR2 YYEKEE (reference sequence). Full variable domain (rest looked up from reference TRBV5-5 and TRBJ2-4): DAGVTQSPTHLIKTRGQQVTLRCSPISGHKSVSWYQQVLGQGPQFIFQYYEKEERGRGNFPDRFSARQFPNYSSELNVNALLLGDSALYLCASSKMTRLAKNIQYFGAGTRLSVL.

The CDR3 bases are TGTGCCAGCAGCCGGGGACTAGCGGCTGTCTGGGAGCAGTTCTTC. The encoded protein is CASSRGLAAVWEQFF. The chain recombines TRBV5-4 with TRBJ2-1, with 11 bases identical to TRBD2. V lost 4 bases and J lost 10; bases outside the gene matches: 10. Germline V gene data show CDR1 as SGHNT and CDR2 as YYREEE (reference sequence). The CDR3 runs 15 residues.

This chain links TRBV12-5 with TRBJ1-1; the match to TRBD1 covers 8 bases. The CDR3 contains 17 residues. Looked up from germline, CDR1 is LGHNT and CDR2 is FRNRAP. V shed 7 bases and J 0 bases; nucleotides not matched to a gene: 13. CDR3 region: CASARAGGATLNTEAFF. The CDR3 DNA is TGTGCTAGTGCCCGGGCAGGGGGCGCGACTCTGAACACTGAAGCTTTCTTT.

The chain uses TRBV7-6 and TRBJ2-2; no firm D call. V lost 8 bases and J 0 bases, leaving 10 bases between the germline ends. The CDR3 runs 14 residues. CDR1 is SGHVS, CDR2 FNYEAQ, per germline. The CDR3, as DNA: TGTGCCAGCGGTACGGGTTCGAACACCGGGGAGCTGTTTTTT. Translation: CASGTGSNTGELFF.

Turning to this clone: This sample includes further DNA sequences coding for the same CDR3. This chain uses TRBV7-8 with TRBJ1-4; 8 bases are a match to TRBD1. The CDR3 is 16 residues long. CDR1 and CDR2 from the germline V gene are SGHVS and FQNEAQ. J gave up 0 bases and V 4 bases, and 4 bases lay outside the gene matches. CDR3 in amino acids: CASSSDRVPTNEKLFF. DNA of the CDR3: TGTGCCAGCAGCTCGGACAGGGTTCCAACTAATGAAAAACTGTTTTTT.

The chain couples TRBV27 to TRBJ2-3, with TRBD2 matching 7 bases. Looked up from germline, CDR1 is MNHEY and CDR2 is SMNVEV (reference sequence). Losses at the gene ends were 6 bases for V and 4 bases for J; bases not matched to a gene: 4. The CDR3 length is 13 residues. CDR3 nucleotides: TGTGCCAGCAGGCGGGGGAAGTCAGATACGCAGTATTTT. It encodes CASRRGKSDTQYF.